Following are 21 T cell receptor beta chains from one sample sequenced in a study of shared clonotypes between healthy human individuals. Generated by immunoSEQ multiplex PCR, the TCRdb table keeps only in-frame clones and is missing some. The data show 400,000 to 550,000 clones, roughly 85% seen once. Sequencing was performed on PBMCs. The receptors were sampled from a woman in her thirties or forties in good health. Some clones in this sample may be carry-over from other donors' samples.

The genes are TRBV5-1 and TRBJ2-1; possibly TRBD1 for D (6 bases). The CDR3 totals 15 residues. The germline V gene has CDR1 SGHRS and CDR2 YFSETQ. The ends were cut back, 4 bases at V and 4 bases at J, with 15 bases in the middle. CDR3 region: CASSGAGDGYNEQFF. The DNA of the CDR3 is TGCGCCAGCAGCGGGGCAGGGGACGGTTACAATGAGCAGTTCTTC.

This clone was seen a few times. CDR3 DNA: TGTGCCAGCAGACCCGGGCCGGGTAGACCTAGGGATGGCTACACCTTC. This codes for CASRPGPGRPRDGYTF. J is TRBJ1-2 and V is TRBV28; D call uncertain. The CDR3 loop spans 16 amino acids. The germline V gene encodes CDR1 MDHEN and CDR2 SYDVKM. Trimming stripped 6 bases from V and 6 bases from J, with 23 bases between.

This chain joins TRBV27 and TRBJ2-3, with D uncertain. The V end lost 2 bases, the J end lost 0 bases, and 3 bases lay between the germline ends. This CDR3 is 13 amino acids long. Germline V CDR1 and CDR2: MNHEY, SMNVEV (reference sequence). The CDR3 nucleotides read TGTGCCAGCAGTTTAAAGAGCACAGATACGCAGTATTTT. This translates into CASSLKSTDTQYF.

Points on this clone: This may arise from a read error, as a much more abundant clone is one base away. The V call is TRBV13, the J call TRBJ1-2, with TRBD1 identical over 8 bases. Trimming took 0 bases from V and 3 from J; bases not matched to a gene: 0. The CDR3 sequence is 14 residues long. Germline CDR1 PRHDT, CDR2 FYEKMQ (reference sequence). The CDR3 DNA reads TGTGCCAGCAGCTTAGGGGACAGGGACTATGGCTACACCTTC. Protein product: CASSLGDRDYGYTF.

This clone appeared once. The CDR3 region is CASSLGQLNTEAFF. The CDR3 DNA reads as TGTGCCAGCAGCTTAGGACAGTTGAACACTGAAGCTTTCTTT. V gene TRBV7-2 combines with J gene TRBJ1-1, with D possibly TRBD1 on 5 matching bases. This CDR3 is built from 14 residues. With 1 base removed from V and 0 bases from J, the gap between germline ends came to 6 bases. The V gene's germline CDR1 is SGHTA and CDR2 FQGNSA.

The chain employs TRBV5-1 and TRBJ1-3; D gene ambiguous. Germline CDR1 SGHRS, CDR2 YFSETQ. Trimming left V 3 bases short and J 0 bases short, with 4 bases between. CDR3 size: 13 residues. This CDR3 is CASSSGSGNTIYF. In nucleotides, the CDR3 is TGCGCCAGCAGCTCCGGCTCTGGAAACACCATATATTTT. The full variable domain, its missing parts supplied by reference TRBV5-1 and TRBJ1-3, is KAGVTQTPRYLIKTRGQQVTLSCSPISGHRSVSWYQQTPGQGLQFLFEYFSETQRNKGNFPGRFSGRQFSNSRSEMNVSTLELGDSALYLCASSSGSGNTIYFGEGSWLTVV.

This rearrangement joins TRBV28 to TRBJ2-1; 11 nucleotides match TRBD2. CDR3 length: 16 residues. From germline, CDR1 is MDHEN and CDR2 SYDVKM. Trimming cost V 1 base and J 8 bases; bases outside gene matches: 7. This CDR3 reads CASSLYGLAGSHEQFF. In nucleotides, the CDR3 is TGTGCCAGCAGTTTATACGGACTAGCGGGTTCCCATGAGCAGTTCTTC.

The rearrangement uses TRBV27 and TRBJ2-7, with 7 bases lining up with TRBD2. CDR1 and CDR2 from the germline V gene are MNHEY and SMNVEV (reference sequence). The V gene end was trimmed by 5 bases and the J gene end by 2 bases; junction bases not matched to a gene: 9. The CDR3 is 15 amino acids. CDR3 in DNA: TGTGCCAGCAGTGCCAGAGCGGGACCTACCTACGAGCAGTACTTC. Translated: CASSARAGPTYEQYF.

This clone was recorded a few times. The chain employs TRBV12-5 and TRBJ2-2, with D perhaps given as TRBD1 or TRBD2 (5 bases each). The CDR3 is made up of 16 amino acids. CDR1 is LGHNT, CDR2 FRNRAP, per germline. V was pared by 6 bases and J by 1 base, with 15 bases between. Written as DNA, the CDR3 is TGTGCTAGTGGCCCTGGTGGGGGTTGGAACACCGGGGAGCTGTTTTTT. As protein: CASGPGGGWNTGELFF.

The rearrangement uses TRBV28 and TRBJ1-1; D gene ambiguous. CDR1 is MDHEN and CDR2 is SYDVKM in the germline V gene. V was clipped by 1 base and J by 1 base, with 13 bases between them. The CDR3 is 16 residues long. The CDR3 DNA sequence: TGTGCCAGCAGTTTATTTGGGGTAAAGGGGAACACTGAAGCTTTCTTT. Residues: CASSLFGVKGNTEAFF.

The table lists this clone with a few counts. The chain links TRBV20-1 to TRBJ2-5, with 9 bases aligning to TRBD1. V shed 3 bases and J 11 bases; nucleotides not matched to a gene: 4. The germline CDR1 and CDR2 sequences are DFQATT and SNEGSKA (reference sequence). The CDR3 has 11 residues. This CDR3 is CSASRQGEQYF. CDR3 in DNA: TGCAGTGCTAGCCGACAGGGGGAGCAGTACTTC.

The V and J genes are TRBV7-8 and TRBJ2-7; D tentatively reads TRBD1 or TRBD2 (5 bases each). The CDR3 consists of 15 residues. Germline CDR1 reads SGHVS; CDR2 reads FQNEAQ. Trimming removed 1 base from V and 3 bases from J, with 13 bases in between. The CDR3 here is CASSLGTGPSYEQYF. Written as DNA, the CDR3 is TGTGCCAGCAGCTTAGGTACGGGACCTAGCTACGAGCAGTACTTC.

The chain uses TRBV19 and TRBJ2-2; TRBD1 might be the D (6 bases). Trimming cost V 5 bases and J 1 base, with 14 bases left between them. CDR1 LNHDA and CDR2 SQIVND come from the germline V gene (reference sequence). The CDR3 has 16 amino acids. The CDR3 loop is CASSYIPGQNTGELFF. CDR3 in DNA: TGTGCCAGTAGTTATATCCCGGGACAGAACACCGGGGAGCTGTTTTTT.

The gene calls are TRBV6-6 and TRBJ2-2, with a tentative D call TRBD1 (6 bases). Looked up from germline, CDR1 is MNHNY and CDR2 is SVGAGI (reference sequence). The V end was cut by 6 bases, the J end by 3 bases, with 11 bases between. CDR3 length: 14 residues. The CDR3 region is CASRRGTYTGELFF. CDR3 nucleotides: TGTGCCAGCAGACGAGGGACATACACCGGGGAGCTGTTTTTT.

The rearrangement joins TRBV6-5 to TRBJ2-6; D is perhaps TRBD2 (6 bases). Germline V gene data show CDR1 as MNHEY and CDR2 as SVGAGI. Trimming took off 0 bases at V and 3 bases at J, with 6 bases between the two ends. The CDR3 runs to 15 residues. The CDR3 DNA follows: TGTGCCAGCAGTTACTCGGAGGGTGGGGCCAACGTCCTGACTTTC. Its translation is CASSYSEGGANVLTF.

This rearrangement joins TRBV30 to TRBJ1-3; unclear D gene. V was clipped by 1 base and J by 3 bases, with 7 bases between them. The CDR3 loop spans 13 amino acids. The germline V gene has CDR1 GTSNPN and CDR2 SVGIG (reference sequence). In DNA form, the CDR3 reads TGTGCCTGGAGTGACAGTCATGGAAACACCATATATTTT. Translating it yields CAWSDSHGNTIYF.

V usage is TRBV5-4 and J usage is TRBJ2-6; tentative D call: TRBD2 (6 bases). The germline gives CDR1 SGHNT, CDR2 YYREEE (reference sequence). This CDR3 has 16 amino acids. With 1 base removed from V and 0 bases from J, the gap between germline ends came to 8 bases. The CDR3 here is CASSLPGSSGANVLTF. DNA of the CDR3: TGTGCCAGCAGCTTGCCCGGGAGCTCTGGGGCCAACGTCCTGACTTTC.

The rearrangement joins TRBV28 to TRBJ2-7; 14 nucleotides agree with TRBD2. Looked up from germline, CDR1 is MDHEN and CDR2 is SYDVKM. The CDR3 has 15 amino acids. The V segment lost 6 bases and the J segment 3 bases; nucleotides outside the gene matches: 4. The DNA for the CDR3 is TGTGCCAGCAGCCGAGGGACTAGCGGGAGCTACGAGCAGTACTTC. Residues: CASSRGTSGSYEQYF.

The V call is TRBV5-1, the J call TRBJ2-5, with D uncertain. Trimming cost V 4 bases and J 1 base, with 8 bases left between them. The germline CDR1 and CDR2 sequences are SGHRS and YFSETQ. CDR3 length: 13 residues. The CDR3 sequence is CASSPQSQETQYF. In DNA form, the CDR3 reads TGCGCCAGCAGCCCCCAGAGCCAAGAGACCCAGTACTTC.

DNA for the CDR3: TGTGCCAGCAGCTTAGGGTCTGCCTACAATGAGCAGTTCTTC. This encodes CASSLGSAYNEQFF. The chain carries TRBV11-2 and TRBJ2-1, with no clear D. V lost 1 base and J 2 bases, leaving 6 bases between the germline ends. The CDR3 is 14 amino acids. The germline CDR1 and CDR2 sequences are SGHAT and FQNNGV.

Of note for this clone: The sample contains more than one DNA sequence encoding this CDR3. The chain employs TRBV5-1 and TRBJ2-5, with D hard to call. There are 12 residues in the CDR3. Trimming pared 4 bases from V and 2 bases from J, leaving 6 bases between. From germline, CDR1 is SGHRS and CDR2 YFSETQ. CDR3 coding DNA: TGCGCCAGCAGCGATCCTCAAGAGACCCAGTACTTC. Translated: CASSDPQETQYF. The full variable domain, its missing parts supplied by reference TRBV5-1 and TRBJ2-5, is KAGVTQTPRYLIKTRGQQVTLSCSPISGHRSVSWYQQTPGQGLQFLFEYFSETQRNKGNFPGRFSGRQFSNSRSEMNVSTLELGDSALYLCASSDPQETQYFGPGTRLLVL.